The 19 T cell receptor beta chains reported below all come from one sample, sequenced in a study of blood T cell repertoires in COVID-19. Libraries were prepared by immunoSEQ multiplex PCR; TCRdb keeps only in-frame clonotypes and omits some of them. Among just over 95,000 clones, 82% were seen once, and the ten largest hold around 19%. The sample taken for sequencing was peripheral blood. Every receptor here comes from an elderly man with acute or convalescent COVID-19.

This clone was seen more than once but under ten times. V gene TRBV15 combines with J gene TRBJ1-2, with 11 bases aligning to TRBD1. J was trimmed by 7 bases and V by 3 bases; bases with no gene match: 10. CDR3 size: 16 residues. The V gene's germline CDR1 is LNHNV and CDR2 YYDKDF (reference sequence). CDR3 amino acids: CATSSRTGGGRIGYTF. The CDR3 nucleotides read TGTGCCACCAGCAGCCGGACAGGGGGCGGGAGGATTGGCTACACCTTC. Drawing the rest from reference TRBV15 and TRBJ1-2, the complete variable domain is DAMVIQNPRYQVTQFGKPVTLSCSQTLNHNVMYWYQQKSSQAPKLLFHYYDKDFNNEADTPDNFQSRRPNTSFCFLDIRSPGLGDTAMYLCATSSRTGGGRIGYTFGSGTRLTVV.

This clone was seen ten or more times. J is TRBJ2-6 and V is TRBV28; TRBD1 aligns across 9 bases. Germline trimming cut 5 bases from V and 0 bases from J; bases unmatched to any gene: 11. There are 19 residues in the CDR3. Germline CDR1 reads MDHEN; CDR2 reads SYDVKM. The DNA of the CDR3 is TGTGCCAGCAGTCGGTTCAATCCGGGACAGGGCTCTGGGGCCAACGTCCTGACTTTC. Translated, it gives CASSRFNPGQGSGANVLTF.

The rearrangement uses TRBV28 and TRBJ2-5; 7 bases match TRBD1. Trimming cost V 10 bases and J 1 base; bases outside gene matches: 12. The germline V gene encodes CDR1 MDHEN and CDR2 SYDVKM. The CDR3 runs 15 residues. DNA for the CDR3: TGTGCCACCAAGGCTCGGACAGGAGTCCAAGAGACCCAGTACTTC. It specifies CATKARTGVQETQYF.

The chain is built from TRBV7-2 and TRBJ2-5; 7 nucleotides agree with TRBD1. The CDR3 has 16 amino acids. The V gene end was trimmed by 6 bases and the J gene end by 5 bases; junction bases not matched to a gene: 15. Germline CDR1 and CDR2: SGHTA and FQGNSA. The CDR3 here is CASRRNSGGLSETQYF. CDR3 DNA sequence: TGTGCCAGCAGGCGGAACTCAGGGGGTCTTTCCGAGACCCAGTACTTC.

V gene TRBV2 combines with J gene TRBJ1-1; the match to TRBD1 covers 8 bases. The CDR3 contains 14 residues. CDR1 SNHLY and CDR2 FYNNEI come from the germline V gene. V shed 7 bases, J shed 4 bases, and the junction held 8 bases outside the gene matches. The CDR3 loop reads CASTIWTGSTEAFF. CDR3 coding DNA: TGTGCCAGCACCATTTGGACAGGGAGCACTGAAGCTTTCTTT.

V and J are TRBV29-1 and TRBJ2-7; 14 bases map to TRBD2. CDR3 length: 14 amino acids. The junction had 6 bases not matched to a gene; V was cut back by 6 bases and J by 5 bases. The germline V gene encodes CDR1 SQVTM and CDR2 ANQGSEA. The CDR3 DNA is TGCAGCGTAGCTGGGACTAGCGGGAGTAACGAGCAGTACTTC. Its translation is CSVAGTSGSNEQYF.

This clone was counted once. The chain combines TRBV27 with TRBJ2-1, with 11 bases aligning to TRBD2. Unmatched junction bases numbered 17, after V lost 3 bases and J lost 10 bases. This CDR3 is 18 amino acids long. CDR1 and CDR2 (germline): MNHEY, SMNVEV (reference sequence). CDR3 protein: CASSFHALAGGSQEEQFF. CDR3 coding DNA: TGTGCCAGCAGTTTCCACGCCCTAGCGGGAGGTTCCCAGGAGGAGCAGTTCTTC.

By share of the sample, this clone is medium-sized. V and J are TRBV5-1 and TRBJ2-5, with D perhaps matching TRBD2 (5 bases). The germline CDR1 and CDR2 sequences are SGHRS and YFSETQ. V was cut by 4 bases and J by 5 bases, with 12 bases left in between. This CDR3 spans 13 amino acids. CDR3 nucleotides: TGCGCCAGCAGCATTAAGCCGGGGGAGACCCAGTACTTC. Translating it yields CASSIKPGETQYF.

V gene TRBV27 combines with J gene TRBJ1-2; 8 bases fit TRBD1. CDR1 is MNHEY, CDR2 SMNVEV, per germline (reference sequence). This CDR3 is built from 14 residues. V shed 8 bases and J 3 bases; nucleotides not matched to a gene: 8. The CDR3 DNA follows: TGTGCCAGCGGGCTTAAGACAGGGGACTATGGCTACACCTTC. Translating gives CASGLKTGDYGYTF.

This sequence joins TRBV11-2 and TRBJ2-2, with a weak D call TRBD2 (5 bases). Looked up from germline, CDR1 is SGHAT and CDR2 is FQNNGV. The V and J ends lost 3 bases and 2 bases respectively, with 10 bases between them. The CDR3 is made up of 15 amino acids. The CDR3 sequence: CASSFLSGNTGELFF. CDR3 sequence (DNA): TGTGCCAGCAGCTTTTTAAGCGGAAACACCGGGGAGCTGTTTTTT.

V usage is TRBV11-2 and J usage is TRBJ1-4, with TRBD1 matching 9 bases. The J segment lost 10 bases and the V segment lost 7 bases, leaving 4 bases of the junction unmatched. CDR3 size: 12 residues. CDR1 and CDR2 from the germline V gene are SGHAT and FQNNGV. As DNA, the CDR3 is TGTGCCAGCAACCGGGGACAGGGAAAACTGTTTTTT. Translated, it gives CASNRGQGKLFF.

The rearrangement links TRBV3-1 (or the pseudogene TRBV3-2) to TRBJ2-4, with 8 bases identical to TRBD2. The germline CDR1 and CDR2 sequences are LGHDT and YNNKEL (reference sequence). The CDR3 spans 19 residues. Trimming at V came to 5 bases and at J to 0 bases, leaving 15 bases not matched to a gene. The CDR3 region has the DNA TGTGCCAGCAGCTCGGCCGTTACTAGCGGTTGGAAAGCCAAAAACATTCAGTACTTC. Residues: CASSSAVTSGWKAKNIQYF.

The chain uses TRBV6-1 and TRBJ1-5; D is unresolved. Trimming left V 3 bases short and J 0 bases short, with 12 bases between. Per germline, CDR1 MNHNS and CDR2 SASEGT. The CDR3 spans 16 residues. The CDR3 here is CASSEEAAYSNQPQHF. In DNA form, the CDR3 reads TGTGCCAGCAGTGAGGAGGCAGCCTATAGCAATCAGCCCCAGCATTTT.

The chain employs TRBV4-3 and TRBJ2-1; 8 nucleotides line up with TRBD2. CDR3 length: 16 amino acids. Per germline, CDR1 LGHNA and CDR2 YSLEER. The J segment lost 8 bases and the V segment lost 4 bases, leaving 13 bases of the junction unmatched. The CDR3 here is CASSLTREGRRDEQFF. The CDR3 DNA sequence: TGCGCCAGCAGCCTCACACGGGAGGGCCGGAGGGATGAGCAGTTCTTC.

The DNA for the CDR3 is TGTGCCAGCAGTAGCTACGATGGCTACACCTTC. Protein: CASSSYDGYTF. This sequence joins TRBV28 and TRBJ1-2, with D hard to call. Trimming took 5 bases from V and 6 from J, leaving 7 bases between them. CDR1 and CDR2 from the germline V gene are MDHEN and SYDVKM. The CDR3 covers 11 residues.

This clone turned up a few times. The chain recombines TRBV11-2 with TRBJ2-7; 7 bases fit TRBD2. After removal of 3 bases from V and 0 bases from J, the junction contained 2 bases not matched to a gene. Germline values: CDR1 SGHAT, CDR2 FQNNGV. The CDR3 is 14 amino acids. The CDR3 sequence is CASSFREVSYEQYF. Written as DNA, the CDR3 is TGTGCCAGCAGCTTTCGGGAGGTCTCCTACGAGCAGTACTTC.

This rearrangement joins TRBV30 to TRBJ2-2; tentatively, D is TRBD1 (5 bases). Germline CDR1 GTSNPN, CDR2 SVGIG (reference sequence). The CDR3 totals 13 residues. Trimming stripped 2 bases from V and 3 bases from J, with 7 bases between. The CDR3 loop is CAWSTGDTGELFF. CDR3 bases: TGTGCCTGGAGTACAGGAGACACCGGGGAGCTGTTTTTT.

The V and J genes are TRBV19 and TRBJ2-3; maybe TRBD2 (6 bases). V lost 6 bases to trimming and J lost 5 bases, with 15 bases between them. The CDR3 loop spans 14 amino acids. The germline V gene encodes CDR1 LNHDA and CDR2 SQIVND (reference sequence). CDR3 bases: TGTGCCAGTAGAGCCCGAGGGGAGGTAGATACGCAGTATTTT. This gives the protein CASRARGEVDTQYF.

The V and J genes are TRBV7-9 and TRBJ2-2; 10 bases line up with TRBD1. V was pared by 5 bases and J by 7 bases, with 7 bases of the junction left unmatched. CDR1 is SEHNR and CDR2 is FQNEAQ in the germline V gene (reference sequence). The CDR3 runs to 15 residues. In DNA form, the CDR3 reads TGTGCCAGCAGCCCCGGGACAGGGGTTGGCGGGGAGCTGTTTTTT. This sequence encodes CASSPGTGVGGELFF.